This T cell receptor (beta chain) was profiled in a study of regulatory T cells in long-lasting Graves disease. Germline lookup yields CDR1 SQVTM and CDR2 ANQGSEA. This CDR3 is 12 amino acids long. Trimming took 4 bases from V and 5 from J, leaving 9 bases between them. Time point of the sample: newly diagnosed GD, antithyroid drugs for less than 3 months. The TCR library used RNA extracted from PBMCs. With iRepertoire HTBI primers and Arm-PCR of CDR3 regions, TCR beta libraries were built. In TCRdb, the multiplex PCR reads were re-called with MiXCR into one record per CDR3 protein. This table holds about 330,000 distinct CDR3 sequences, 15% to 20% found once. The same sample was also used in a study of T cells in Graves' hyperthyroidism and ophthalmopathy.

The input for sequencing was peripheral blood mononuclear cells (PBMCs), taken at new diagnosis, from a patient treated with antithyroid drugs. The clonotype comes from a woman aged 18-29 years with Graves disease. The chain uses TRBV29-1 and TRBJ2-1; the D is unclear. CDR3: CSVGLGHNEQFF. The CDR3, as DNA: TGCAGCGTTGGGCTCGGACACAATGAGCAGTTCTTC.